This TCR beta chain was identified in a study of identical twins. This clonotype has a count of ten or more. TCRdb analysed the 5' RACE reads with MiXCR anew, one entry per CDR3 protein. Here the sample spans roughly 470,000 distinct CDR3 sequences, 13% to 15% being singletons. V lost 0 bases and J 6 bases, leaving 8 bases between the germline ends. CDR1 is LGHNA and CDR2 is YSLEER in the germline V gene. The CDR3 is made up of 14 amino acids. This sample was also put to use in a study of yellow fever vaccine responses in identical twins. This second study says: Reportedly, twins' vaccine T cell responses looked partly convergent and partly personalized.

Sequencing was performed on CD4+ T cells sorted from blood. V gene TRBV4-3 combines with J gene TRBJ2-2; D is unclear. The receptor's source is a woman younger than 35 in good health. The CDR3 coding sequence is TGCGCCAGCAGCCAAGATAGTCAGCCCGGGGAGCTGTTTTTT. Translating it yields CASSQDSQPGELFF.